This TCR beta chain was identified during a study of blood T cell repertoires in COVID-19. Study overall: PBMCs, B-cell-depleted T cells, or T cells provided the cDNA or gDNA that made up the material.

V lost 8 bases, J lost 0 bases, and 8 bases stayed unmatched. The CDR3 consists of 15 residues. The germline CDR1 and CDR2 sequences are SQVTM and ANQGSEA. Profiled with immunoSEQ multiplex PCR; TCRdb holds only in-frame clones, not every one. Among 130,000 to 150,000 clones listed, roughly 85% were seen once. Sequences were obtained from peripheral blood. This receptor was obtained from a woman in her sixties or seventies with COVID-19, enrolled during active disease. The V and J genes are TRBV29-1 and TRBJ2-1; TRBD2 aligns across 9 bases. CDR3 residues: CSLRTAGGSYNEQFF. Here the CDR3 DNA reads TGCAGCCTGCGAACAGCGGGGGGCTCCTACAATGAGCAGTTCTTC.